This note documents a single TCR beta chain sequence. This sample is drawn from a study of cytomegalovirus exposure and HLA in healthy donors. PCR involved 60 Vbeta and 13 Jbeta primers. Data came from immunoSEQ multiplex PCR; TCRdb stores just in-frame clones and leaves some out. The data hold roughly 140,000 clones, with 82% observed a single time. The CDR3 contains 16 residues. Per germline, CDR1 MNHEY and CDR2 SVGAGI. Deletions cut 4 bases from V and 0 bases from J, with 16 bases between. Sample: PBMCs. The receptor was isolated from a young man in good health and CMV-seropositive. V and J are TRBV6-5 and TRBJ2-7; D is perhaps TRBD1 (5 bases). The CDR3 DNA is TGTGCCAGCAGTTCCAGTTGGGGCGAGAGCTCCTACGAGCAGTACTTC. Translating it yields CASSSSWGESSYEQYF.